A selection of T cell receptor beta chains follows, all from one sample in a study of PD-1 and CTLA-4 blockade in melanoma. TCRdb keeps only in-frame clones here, not all; method: immunoSEQ multiplex PCR. The repertoire consists of approximately 33,000 clones, with 80% to 95% occurring once and the leading ten covering roughly 9%. Sequenced here: CD8+ T cells from peripheral blood, sampled from a patient given anti-PD-1 treatment. The source of these receptors is a human donor with melanoma. Each CDR3 is given with its conserved first and last residue. Fields, in order: V gene, J gene, clone size, CDR3 protein. Size tells how often a clone was seen (once, few, many) or the class of an expanded clone, and some rows leave it out.

TRBV7-2	TRBJ1-2	NA	CASSSGGADYGYTF
TRBV30	TRBJ2-1	NA	CAWRRGSLNEQFF
TRBV7-3	TRBJ2-3	NA	CASSSGQGVTDTQYF
TRBV7-9	TRBJ1-2	NA	CASSPVPGQGSHYGYTF
TRBV19	TRBJ1-1	NA	CASSLGVGTEAFF
TRBV19	TRBJ2-2	NA	CASSWAGELFF
TRBV11-2	TRBJ1-3	few	CASSLDPRSLSNTIYF
TRBV11-2	TRBJ2-3	NA	CASSLEDTVFTDTQYF
TRBV30	TRBJ2-7	NA	CAWSVQDEQYF
TRBV6-5	TRBJ1-4	NA	CASTRTGKDEKLFF
TRBV15	TRBJ2-7	NA	CATSRDNSYEQYF
TRBV6-5	TRBJ2-1	NA	CASKEAPRIDEQFF
TRBV28	TRBJ1-2	NA	CASSHDRAYGYTF
TRBV9	TRBJ2-1	NA	CASSVAVSGSSYNEQFF
TRBV6-5	TRBJ1-1	few	CASTLGRGWTEAFF
TRBV6-6	TRBJ2-1	NA	CASSYTQGGDEQFF
TRBV11-2	TRBJ1-4	NA	CASSLEGPGTEKLFF
TRBV28	TRBJ2-5	NA	CASSFTETQYF